One sample yielded the 22 T cell receptor beta chains listed below, sequenced in a study of shared clonotypes between healthy human individuals. The table came from immunoSEQ multiplex PCR; TCRdb's copy has only in-frame clones and leaves some out. The sample lists about 2.2 million clones; about 94% were seen once. Naive CD8 cells were CD45RO-negative, positively selected for CCR7, excluding terminally differentiated effector memory CD45RA+ cells. Sequenced material: naive CD8+ T cells from PBMCs. These receptors were taken from a man between 18 and 35 years old in good health. Some clones in this sample may be carry-over from other donors' samples.

This chain uses TRBV28 with TRBJ1-1; TRBD1 agrees at 12 bases. CDR3 length: 19 residues. Germline-derived CDR1 and CDR2 are MDHEN and SYDVKM. Unmatched junction bases numbered 15, after V lost 3 bases and J lost 4 bases. The CDR3 coding sequence is TGTGCCAGCAGTTTCCAAGACTTCGGGACAGGGGGCAGGGGCACTGAAGCTTTCTTT. Residues: CASSFQDFGTGGRGTEAFF. Together with reference TRBV28 and TRBJ1-1, the CDR3 gives the full variable domain: DVKVTQSSRYLVKRTGEKVFLECVQDMDHENMFWYRQDPGLGLRLIYFSYDVKMKEKGDIPEGYSVSREKKERFSLILESASTNQTSMYLCASSFQDFGTGGRGTEAFFGQGTRLTVV.

The chain employs TRBV7-9 and TRBJ2-7, with a weak D call TRBD2 (5 bases). Trimming stripped 2 bases from V and 0 bases from J, with 14 bases between. The CDR3 has 16 residues. CDR1 is SEHNR and CDR2 is FQNEAQ in the germline V gene (reference sequence). The CDR3 spells CASSLSGRQFSYEQYF. The DNA of the CDR3 is TGTGCCAGCAGCTTAAGCGGCAGGCAATTCTCCTACGAGCAGTACTTC.

The CDR3 loop reads CASSFDLNAYEQYF. DNA for the CDR3: TGTGCCAGCAGCTTCGATCTAAACGCCTACGAGCAGTACTTC. The chain employs TRBV7-9 and TRBJ2-7; D ambiguous. CDR3 length: 14 amino acids. CDR1 is SEHNR and CDR2 is FQNEAQ in the germline V gene (reference sequence). The V and J ends lost 3 bases and 2 bases respectively, with 11 bases between them.

This clone was detected once. The chain employs TRBV4-1 and TRBJ1-1, with D tentatively TRBD1 (6 bases). The V end was cut by 6 bases, the J end by 4 bases, with 21 bases between. The CDR3 length is 16 residues. Germline CDR1 MGHRA, CDR2 YSYEKL. The CDR3 DNA sequence: TGCGCCAGCAGGGGTTTCATCACAGGGCGCGGCACTGAAGCTTTCTTT. This encodes CASRGFITGRGTEAFF.

The chain combines TRBV25-1 with TRBJ2-2; D not certain. CDR1 and CDR2 from the germline V gene are MGHDK and SYGVNS. CDR3 length equals 11 residues. The V end was cut by 5 bases, the J end by 6 bases, with 4 bases between. The CDR3 DNA is TGTGCCAGCAGTCTGGCCGGGGAGCTGTTTTTT. Translated, it gives CASSLAGELFF. Full variable domain (outside the CDR3, taken from reference TRBV25-1 and TRBJ2-2): EADIYQTPRYLVIGTGKKITLECSQTMGHDKMYWYQQDPGMELHLIHYSYGVNSTEKGDLSSESTVSRIRTEHFPLTLESARPSHTSQYLCASSLAGELFFGEGSRLTVL.

The chain recombines TRBV27 with TRBJ2-7; weak D call: TRBD2 (5 bases). The CDR3 covers 13 residues. From germline, CDR1 is MNHEY and CDR2 SMNVEV (reference sequence). V was shortened by 2 bases and J by 6 bases, with 11 bases between the two germline ends. The CDR3 DNA sequence: TGTGCCAGCAGTTTAATGGGGAGCGGCGAGCAGTACTTC. It encodes CASSLMGSGEQYF.

This chain uses TRBV15 with TRBJ1-5, with D perhaps matching TRBD1 (5 bases). The CDR3 covers 11 residues. Trimming pared 9 bases from V and 7 bases from J, leaving 10 bases between. Germline V gene lookup returns CDR1 LNHNV and CDR2 YYDKDF (reference sequence). In DNA, the CDR3 is TGTGCCACGGGGTGGGACCAGCCCCAGCATTTT. This sequence encodes CATGWDQPQHF.

DNA for the CDR3: TGTGCCAGCAGCGCTAGTGCCGCCATTTCCTACGAGCAGTACTTC. Translating it yields CASSASAAISYEQYF. V gene TRBV9 combines with J gene TRBJ2-7; D gene unclear. This CDR3 has 15 amino acids. The germline V gene has CDR1 SGDLS and CDR2 YYNGEE. Trimming shortened V by 3 bases and J by 1 base, and 14 bases separated the two germline ends.

The chain recombines TRBV10-3 with TRBJ2-5, with a possible D match to TRBD2 (6 bases). Trimming cost V 6 bases and J 2 bases, with 10 bases left between them. The V gene's germline CDR1 is ENHRY and CDR2 SYGVKD. This CDR3 spans 13 amino acids. The CDR3 sequence: CAIRVSGQETQYF. In DNA, the CDR3 is TGTGCCATCAGGGTTAGCGGACAAGAGACCCAGTACTTC.

This chain links TRBV19 with TRBJ2-1; no firm D call. From germline, CDR1 is LNHDA and CDR2 SQIVND (reference sequence). Trimming stripped 1 base from V and 8 bases from J, with 9 bases between. The CDR3 length is 13 residues. The CDR3 DNA reads as TGTGCCAGTAGTATAGGAAGGGTTTATGAGCAGTTCTTC. This codes for CASSIGRVYEQFF.

The chain combines TRBV19 with TRBJ2-2; D unresolved. Germline loops: CDR1 LNHDA, CDR2 SQIVND (reference sequence). Trimming stripped 0 bases from V and 0 bases from J, with 5 bases between. This CDR3 region has 15 residues. The CDR3 DNA sequence: TGTGCCAGTAGTATAGATGCAGCGAACACCGGGGAGCTGTTTTTT. It translates to CASSIDAANTGELFF.

The rearrangement uses TRBV7-7 and TRBJ2-2, with TRBD1 identical over 11 bases. V lost 5 bases, J lost 5 bases, and 10 bases stayed unmatched. Germline V gene data show CDR1 as SSHAT and CDR2 as FNYEAQ (reference sequence). The CDR3 runs 17 residues. The CDR3 bases are TGTGCCAGCAGCCCCTGGACAGGGGGCATCGGGACCGGGGAGCTGTTTTTT. Amino acid sequence: CASSPWTGGIGTGELFF.

The rearrangement joins TRBV4-2 to TRBJ2-7; TRBD1 is a possible D gene (5 bases). CDR3 length: 13 amino acids. Trimming removed 2 bases from V and 2 bases from J, with 7 bases in between. The germline V gene encodes CDR1 LGHNA and CDR2 YNFKEQ. CDR3 nucleotide sequence: TGTGCCAGCAGCCAACTGACAGCCTACGAGCAGTACTTC. This sequence encodes CASSQLTAYEQYF.

This clone has just one count. The sample has other DNA sequences that encode this CDR3 too. This sequence joins TRBV27 and TRBJ2-7; 8 nucleotides align to TRBD1. The CDR3 sequence is 14 residues long. V lost 5 bases to trimming and J lost 2 bases; unmatched junction nucleotides: 5. Germline-derived CDR1 and CDR2 are MNHEY and SMNVEV (reference sequence). Here the CDR3 reads CASSLGQGTYEQYF. The CDR3 bases are TGTGCCAGCAGTCTAGGACAGGGTACCTACGAGCAGTACTTC.

CDR3 region: CASSLTGLGAYEQYF. In nucleotides, the CDR3 is TGTGCCAGCAGCTTAACCGGACTAGGGGCCTACGAGCAGTACTTC. J is TRBJ2-7 and V is TRBV11-2, with 7 positions matching TRBD2. This CDR3 has 15 residues. Unmatched junction bases numbered 6, after V lost 2 bases and J lost 2 bases. The germline gives CDR1 SGHAT, CDR2 FQNNGV.

This chain connects TRBV7-3 to TRBJ1-5; 8 nucleotides align to TRBD1. CDR3 size: 17 residues. The V and J ends lost 1 base and 6 bases, in that order; junction bases with no gene match: 11. The germline V gene has CDR1 SGHTA and CDR2 FQGTGA. The CDR3 nucleotides read TGTGCCAGCAGCTTAATCGAGTGGGACAGGCTCGTTCAGCCCCAGCATTTT. Translated: CASSLIEWDRLVQPQHF.

The genes are TRBV5-1 and TRBJ2-7; weak D call: TRBD2 (6 bases). The CDR3 totals 14 residues. The germline gives CDR1 SGHRS, CDR2 YFSETQ. Trimming removed 2 bases at V and 3 bases at J, with 12 bases between. The CDR3 nucleotides are TGCGCCAGCAGCTTAGGACGGGGGAACTACGAGCAGTACTTC. It specifies CASSLGRGNYEQYF.

Note on this clone: Other DNA sequences in the sample encode the same CDR3. The chain couples TRBV9 to TRBJ2-7; TRBD2 matches at 9 bases. The CDR3 has 14 amino acids. The J segment lost 4 bases and the V segment lost 4 bases, leaving 6 bases of the junction unmatched. The V gene's germline CDR1 is SGDLS and CDR2 YYNGEE. CDR3 sequence (DNA): TGTGCCAGCAGCCCCGCGGGAGGGAGGTACGAGCAGTACTTC. This sequence encodes CASSPAGGRYEQYF.

This clone was observed once. Other DNA sequences in this sample translate to the same CDR3. The chain carries TRBV27 and TRBJ2-7; TRBD2 agrees at 10 bases. V gave up 6 bases and J gave up 2 bases; unmatched junction bases: 1. Germline CDR1 MNHEY, CDR2 SMNVEV (reference sequence). This CDR3 contains 13 residues. CDR3: CASRLAGAYEQYF. In DNA, the CDR3 is TGTGCCAGCAGGCTAGCGGGGGCCTACGAGCAGTACTTC.

This CDR3 reads CASSLEQWTSEQYF. CDR3 bases: TGTGCCAGCAGCTTGGAACAGTGGACGAGCGAGCAGTACTTC. This chain uses TRBV5-6 with TRBJ2-7; no firm D call. The CDR3 spans 14 residues. Trimming cost V 0 bases and J 6 bases, with 13 bases left between them. Germline lookup yields CDR1 SGHDT and CDR2 YYEEEE.

The rearrangement links TRBV19 to TRBJ2-1, with D possibly TRBD2 on 6 matching bases. The germline V gene has CDR1 LNHDA and CDR2 SQIVND (reference sequence). V was shortened by 5 bases and J by 10 bases, with 24 bases between the two germline ends. CDR3 length equals 16 residues. The CDR3, as DNA: TGTGCCAGTAGTCCCCGGCTAGCGAGTCCCACCTCGGAGCAGTTCTTC. Its translation: CASSPRLASPTSEQFF.

This rearrangement joins TRBV7-6 to TRBJ2-2; D is undetermined. The CDR3 has 16 amino acids. Germline CDR1 SGHVS, CDR2 FNYEAQ. V was clipped by 4 bases and J by 0 bases, with 12 bases between them. CDR3 nucleotides: TGTGCCAGCAGCTCCGATACCAGTTCGAACACCGGGGAGCTGTTTTTT. Translating gives CASSSDTSSNTGELFF.